These 28 T cell receptor beta chains share one sample of origin, sequenced in a study of cytomegalovirus exposure and HLA in healthy donors. Profiling relied on immunoSEQ multiplex PCR, and the TCRdb table lists in-frame clones only, not all of them. Counted here are about 110,000 clones, 90% to 97% occurring once; the ten biggest clones make up roughly 0.67%. Material: PBMCs. The receptors were gathered from a woman younger than 35 in good health and CMV-seronegative.

V usage is TRBV6-5 and J usage is TRBJ1-1, with D possibly TRBD1 on 5 matching bases. Trimming pared 6 bases from V and 5 bases from J, leaving 10 bases between. The CDR3 runs to 12 residues. Germline CDR1 reads MNHEY; CDR2 reads SVGAGI. CDR3 residues: CASRAGGTEAFF. The CDR3 DNA follows: TGTGCCAGCAGGGCGGGGGGGACTGAAGCTTTCTTT.

This clone showed up just once. The chain combines TRBV6-5 with TRBJ1-6; D might be TRBD1 (5 bases). V dropped 2 bases and J dropped 6 bases, with 11 bases sitting between them. Germline loops: CDR1 MNHEY, CDR2 SVGAGI. The CDR3 sequence is 15 residues long. The CDR3 DNA reads TGTGCCAGCAGTTACGGGAGGGGAGGTAATTCACCCCTCCACTTT. Amino acid sequence: CASSYGRGGNSPLHF.

The CDR3 is CASSLGTNSGNTIYF. The CDR3 DNA reads TGTGCCAGCAGCTTAGGGACAAACTCTGGAAACACCATATATTTT. The V call is TRBV5-5, the J call TRBJ1-3; D is perhaps TRBD1 (6 bases). The CDR3 runs to 15 residues. The germline V gene encodes CDR1 SGHKS and CDR2 YYEKEE (reference sequence). The ends were cut back, 2 bases at V and 0 bases at J, with 9 bases in the middle.

The chain recombines TRBV7-3 with TRBJ2-5; TRBD2 matches 9 bases. The CDR3 has 15 residues. Germline V gene sequence: CDR1 SGHTA, CDR2 FQGTGA. The V gene end was trimmed by 3 bases and the J gene end by 5 bases; junction bases not matched to a gene: 7. The CDR3 DNA follows: TGTGCCAGCAGCTTGGGCGGGGGGGCCGGCGAGACCCAGTACTTC. Residues: CASSLGGGAGETQYF.

The rearrangement joins TRBV5-1 to TRBJ2-7; D might be TRBD2 (6 bases). This CDR3 has 13 residues. Germline CDR1 and CDR2: SGHRS and YFSETQ. V lost 0 bases and J lost 3, with 7 bases in between. The chain's CDR3 is CASSLGRDYEQYF. CDR3 DNA: TGCGCCAGCAGCTTGGGGCGGGACTACGAGCAGTACTTC.

The V gene is TRBV5-1, the J gene TRBJ2-3, with a tentative D call TRBD2 (6 bases). Per germline, CDR1 SGHRS and CDR2 YFSETQ. V lost 3 bases, J lost 4 bases, and 12 bases lay in between. The CDR3 consists of 14 residues. The DNA for the CDR3 is TGCGCCAGCAGCTGGCCGGGAGTCTCAGATACGCAGTATTTT. Amino acid sequence: CASSWPGVSDTQYF.

The rearrangement uses TRBV7-9 and TRBJ1-1; no clear D gene. CDR3 length equals 13 residues. Looked up from germline, CDR1 is SEHNR and CDR2 is FQNEAQ (reference sequence). V was clipped by 5 bases and J by 0 bases, with 7 bases between them. CDR3 residues: CASSETVNTEAFF. The DNA of the CDR3 is TGTGCCAGCAGCGAAACAGTGAACACTGAAGCTTTCTTT.

The chain uses TRBV2 and TRBJ2-1, with a tentative D call TRBD1 (5 bases). Germline V gene lookup returns CDR1 SNHLY and CDR2 FYNNEI. This CDR3 is built from 15 residues. V lost 5 bases, J lost 0 bases, and 11 bases lay in between. CDR3 residues: CASSLRRGSYNEQFF. The DNA for the CDR3 is TGTGCCAGCAGTCTCCGAAGGGGCTCCTACAATGAGCAGTTCTTC.

The chain joins TRBV2 to TRBJ2-7; D is unclear. This CDR3 is built from 12 residues. Germline V gives CDR1 SNHLY, CDR2 FYNNEI. This CDR3 reads CATNGGLHEQYF. In nucleotides, the CDR3 is TGTGCTACAAACGGCGGTTTACACGAGCAGTACTTC.

This clone was seen a single time. The V gene is TRBV5-1, the J gene TRBJ2-5; the match to TRBD2 covers 9 bases. There are 16 residues in the CDR3. Germline V gene lookup returns CDR1 SGHRS and CDR2 YFSETQ. Trimming at V came to 4 bases and at J to 0 bases, leaving 7 bases not matched to a gene. The CDR3 DNA sequence: TGCGCCAGCAGCCATATAGCGGGGGACTACCAAGAGACCCAGTACTTC. Protein sequence: CASSHIAGDYQETQYF.

This chain uses TRBV11-2 with TRBJ1-2; D might be TRBD1 (5 bases). Germline V CDR1 and CDR2: SGHAT, FQNNGV. The V gene lost 5 bases and the J gene lost 4 bases, with 17 bases spanning the gap. This CDR3 spans 15 amino acids. CDR3 nucleotide sequence: TGTGCCAGCAGCGTAGGGGAGTGGGGTCTCTATGGCTACACCTTC. Its translation: CASSVGEWGLYGYTF.

The gene calls are TRBV27 and TRBJ2-7; 10 bases match TRBD1. CDR1 MNHEY and CDR2 SMNVEV come from the germline V gene (reference sequence). The ends lost 2 bases at V and 5 bases at J; junction bases unmatched: 6. CDR3 length: 15 amino acids. The CDR3 loop reads CASSLPGTGVHEQYF. The DNA of the CDR3 is TGTGCCAGCAGTTTACCCGGGACAGGGGTCCACGAGCAGTACTTC.

The chain has TRBV7-2 and TRBJ1-5, with TRBD1 matching over 9 bases. In germline, CDR1 is SGHTA, CDR2 FQGNSA. The CDR3 spans 17 residues. V lost 5 bases, J lost 7 bases, and 15 bases stayed unmatched. DNA for the CDR3: TGTGCCAGCAGCCCCGGCATGGGGGGACAGGGAGGCCAGCCCCAGCATTTT. It yields the protein CASSPGMGGQGGQPQHF.

The chain joins TRBV28 to TRBJ2-3; TRBD1 matches 7 bases. This CDR3 contains 15 residues. Unmatched junction bases numbered 4, after V lost 3 bases and J lost 1 base. CDR1 is MDHEN, CDR2 SYDVKM, per germline. DNA for the CDR3: TGTGCCAGCAGTTTCCCCACAGGGGGCACAGATACGCAGTATTTT. Protein sequence: CASSFPTGGTDTQYF.

The V and J genes are TRBV10-3 and TRBJ1-2; D possibly corresponds to TRBD1 (5 bases). V lost 1 base and J 4 bases, leaving 10 bases between the germline ends. Germline CDR1 reads ENHRY; CDR2 reads SYGVKD. The CDR3 is made up of 14 amino acids. CDR3 bases: TGTGCCATCAGTGAGTACCCGGGGGTCTATGGCTACACCTTC. Translated, it gives CAISEYPGVYGYTF.

V usage is TRBV29-1 and J usage is TRBJ2-1, with D possibly being TRBD1 (5 bases). Trimming shortened V by 0 bases and J by 4 bases, and 13 bases separated the two germline ends. The CDR3 has 15 amino acids. CDR1 and CDR2 from the germline V gene are SQVTM and ANQGSEA. CDR3 in amino acids: CSVEDSRTLYNEQFF. CDR3 nucleotide sequence: TGCAGCGTTGAAGATAGTCGGACACTATACAATGAGCAGTTCTTC.

About this clone: Other DNA sequences in this sample translate to the same CDR3. The V call is TRBV18, the J call TRBJ1-4, with TRBD1 matching over 7 bases. Losses at the gene ends were 4 bases for V and 2 bases for J; bases not matched to a gene: 1. The germline V gene has CDR1 KGHSH and CDR2 LQKENI. This CDR3 comprises 14 residues. The CDR3 sequence is CASSLTGTNEKLFF. In nucleotides, the CDR3 is TGTGCCAGCTCACTGACAGGGACTAATGAAAAACTGTTTTTT.

The chain employs TRBV9 and TRBJ1-5; TRBD1 is a possible D gene (6 bases). The CDR3 spans 17 residues. Germline values: CDR1 SGDLS, CDR2 YYNGEE. Trimming shortened V by 3 bases and J by 5 bases, and 21 bases separated the two germline ends. The CDR3 reads CASSAYRVGNEYQPQHF. CDR3 DNA: TGTGCCAGCAGCGCATACAGGGTAGGCAACGAATATCAGCCCCAGCATTTT.

In its sample, this clone was seen once. The chain is built from TRBV11-3 and TRBJ2-1, with TRBD2 matching 7 bases. The CDR3 is made up of 14 amino acids. CDR1 and CDR2 (germline): SGHNT, YENEEA. Trimming cost V 3 bases and J 9 bases; bases outside gene matches: 8. The CDR3 loop reads CASSFGGGYAEQFF. The DNA of the CDR3 is TGTGCCAGCAGCTTTGGGGGGGGTTACGCTGAGCAGTTCTTC.

V and J are TRBV7-2 and TRBJ2-3; weak D call: TRBD2 (5 bases). V was pared by 2 bases and J by 7 bases, with 7 bases between. The germline V gene encodes CDR1 SGHTA and CDR2 FQGNSA. This CDR3 is built from 12 residues. CDR3 sequence: CASSLRGNTQYF. In DNA, the CDR3 is TGTGCCAGCAGCTTACGGGGTAATACGCAGTATTTT.

The V call is TRBV7-2, the J call TRBJ2-1; 8 bases agree with TRBD1. CDR3 length: 17 residues. The V and J ends lost 5 bases and 7 bases, in that order; junction bases with no gene match: 16. Looked up from germline, CDR1 is SGHTA and CDR2 is FQGNSA. The CDR3 loop reads CASSHYRGRTGWNEQFF. The CDR3 nucleotides are TGTGCCAGCAGCCATTATAGGGGGCGGACAGGGTGGAATGAGCAGTTCTTC.

This sequence joins TRBV5-1 and TRBJ1-5; tentative D call: TRBD1 (6 bases). The V and J ends lost 5 bases and 5 bases respectively, with 11 bases between them. The CDR3 has 13 amino acids. CDR1 and CDR2 (germline): SGHRS, YFSETQ. This CDR3 reads CASRGGGHQPQHF. The CDR3 nucleotides are TGCGCCAGCAGGGGAGGGGGACATCAGCCCCAGCATTTT. The full variable domain, in which reference TRBV5-1 and TRBJ1-5 provide the parts outside the CDR3, is KAGVTQTPRYLIKTRGQQVTLSCSPISGHRSVSWYQQTPGQGLQFLFEYFSETQRNKGNFPGRFSGRQFSNSRSEMNVSTLELGDSALYLCASRGGGHQPQHFGDGTRLSIL.

The CDR3 loop is CASSRASGGTNEQFF. As DNA, the CDR3 is TGTGCCAGCAGCCGGGCTAGCGGGGGGACCAATGAGCAGTTCTTC. The chain has TRBV28 and TRBJ2-1, with 11 bases matching TRBD2. The junction had 7 bases not matched to a gene; V was cut back by 6 bases and J by 6 bases. This CDR3 is built from 15 residues. Germline V gene lookup returns CDR1 MDHEN and CDR2 SYDVKM.

The V and J genes are TRBV27 and TRBJ1-4; D call uncertain. Trimming took off 5 bases at V and 5 bases at J, with 15 bases between the two ends. Germline CDR1 MNHEY, CDR2 SMNVEV (reference sequence). The CDR3 length is 15 residues. The CDR3 sequence: CASSPVAQTNEKLFF. The CDR3 bases are TGTGCCAGCAGTCCCGTTGCCCAGACAAATGAAAAACTGTTTTTT.

V usage is TRBV5-1 and J usage is TRBJ2-3, with D possibly TRBD2 on 6 matching bases. Germline loops: CDR1 SGHRS, CDR2 YFSETQ. V was shortened by 7 bases and J by 2 bases, with 20 bases between the two germline ends. CDR3 length: 16 amino acids. The CDR3 reads CASGLDGTSDTDTQYF. In DNA, the CDR3 is TGCGCCAGCGGCCTGGACGGGACTTCAGACACAGATACGCAGTATTTT.

The V and J genes are TRBV11-2 and TRBJ1-1, with 7 bases aligning to TRBD1. This CDR3 is built from 16 residues. With 5 bases clipped from V and 1 base from J, the junction kept 10 bases outside the gene matches. The V gene's germline CDR1 is SGHAT and CDR2 FQNNGV. The CDR3 is CASSQRDSPRNTEAFF. Here the CDR3 DNA reads TGTGCCAGCAGCCAGAGGGACAGTCCGAGGAACACTGAAGCTTTCTTT.

The chain is built from TRBV2 and TRBJ1-4, with TRBD1 identical over 11 bases. V shed 7 bases and J 7 bases; nucleotides not matched to a gene: 5. CDR1 SNHLY and CDR2 FYNNEI come from the germline V gene. The CDR3 is made up of 14 amino acids. This CDR3 reads CASKAGTGGEKLFF. CDR3 DNA: TGTGCCAGCAAGGCCGGGACAGGGGGTGAAAAACTGTTTTTT.

Only one count was recorded for this clone. The chain links TRBV9 to TRBJ2-3; 9 bases line up with TRBD1. The trim removed 4 bases at V and 0 bases at J, leaving 3 bases unmatched. The CDR3 consists of 15 residues. The germline CDR1 and CDR2 sequences are SGDLS and YYNGEE. Here the CDR3 reads CASSYRGQSTDTQYF. DNA for the CDR3: TGTGCCAGCAGCTACAGGGGGCAGAGCACAGATACGCAGTATTTT.